This T cell receptor beta chain was sequenced during a study of cytomegalovirus exposure and HLA in healthy donors. Study outcomes and limitations: The study found most TCR sequences rare, yet found some public TCRs in many donors.

Details on this clone: The antigen remains undetermined.

Both 60 Vbeta primers and 13 Jbeta primers went into the PCR. The method was immunoSEQ multiplex PCR; TCRdb's version includes in-frame clones alone and lacks a portion of them. The sample yields approximately 160,000 clones, 70% seen once. This sequence was found in a man younger than 35 in good health and CMV-seropositive. Sequences were obtained from PBMCs.

CDR3 region: CATAPGGTYQETQYF. The CDR3 region has the DNA TGTGCCACTGCCCCCGGGGGGACCTACCAAGAGACCCAGTACTTC. This chain connects TRBV10-3 to TRBJ2-5; 7 nucleotides line up with TRBD2. The germline gives CDR1 ENHRY, CDR2 SYGVKD. Losses at the gene ends were 10 bases for V and 0 bases for J; bases not matched to a gene: 11. The CDR3 has 15 amino acids.